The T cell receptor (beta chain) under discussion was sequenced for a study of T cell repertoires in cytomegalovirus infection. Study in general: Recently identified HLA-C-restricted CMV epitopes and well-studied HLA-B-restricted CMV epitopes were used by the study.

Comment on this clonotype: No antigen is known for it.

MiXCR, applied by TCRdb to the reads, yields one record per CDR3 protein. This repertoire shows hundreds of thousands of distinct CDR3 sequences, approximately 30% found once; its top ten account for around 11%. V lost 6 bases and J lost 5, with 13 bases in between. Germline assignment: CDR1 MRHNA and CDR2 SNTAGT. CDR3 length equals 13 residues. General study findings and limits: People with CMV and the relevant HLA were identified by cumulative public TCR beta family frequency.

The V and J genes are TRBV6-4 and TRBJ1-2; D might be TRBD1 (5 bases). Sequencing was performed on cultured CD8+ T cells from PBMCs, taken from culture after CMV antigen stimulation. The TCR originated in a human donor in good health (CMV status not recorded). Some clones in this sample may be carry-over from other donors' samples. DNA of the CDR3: TGTGCCAGCAGACCGGGACGCACTTATGGCTACACCTTC. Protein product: CASRPGRTYGYTF.